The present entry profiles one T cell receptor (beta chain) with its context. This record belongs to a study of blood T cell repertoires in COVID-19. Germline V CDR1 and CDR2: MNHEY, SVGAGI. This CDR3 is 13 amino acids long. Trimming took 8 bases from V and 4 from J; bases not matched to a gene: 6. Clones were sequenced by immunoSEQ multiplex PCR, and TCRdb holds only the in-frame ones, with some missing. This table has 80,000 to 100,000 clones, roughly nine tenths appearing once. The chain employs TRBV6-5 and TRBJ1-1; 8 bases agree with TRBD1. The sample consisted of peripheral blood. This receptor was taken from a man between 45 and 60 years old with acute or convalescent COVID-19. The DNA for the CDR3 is TGTGCCAGCGCCCCAGGGGGCATCACTGAAGCTTTCTTT. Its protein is CASAPGGITEAFF.